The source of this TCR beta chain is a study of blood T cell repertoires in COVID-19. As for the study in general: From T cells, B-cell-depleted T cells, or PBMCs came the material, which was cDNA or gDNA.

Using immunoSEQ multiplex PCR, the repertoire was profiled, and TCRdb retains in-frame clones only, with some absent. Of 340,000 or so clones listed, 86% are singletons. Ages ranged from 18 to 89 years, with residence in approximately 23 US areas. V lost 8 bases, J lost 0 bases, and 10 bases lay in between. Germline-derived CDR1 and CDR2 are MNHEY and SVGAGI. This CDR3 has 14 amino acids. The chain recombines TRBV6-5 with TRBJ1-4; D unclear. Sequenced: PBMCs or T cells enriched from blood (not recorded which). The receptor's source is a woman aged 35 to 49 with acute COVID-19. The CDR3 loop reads CASGYRATNEKLFF. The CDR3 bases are TGTGCCAGCGGCTACAGAGCAACTAATGAAAAACTGTTTTTT.